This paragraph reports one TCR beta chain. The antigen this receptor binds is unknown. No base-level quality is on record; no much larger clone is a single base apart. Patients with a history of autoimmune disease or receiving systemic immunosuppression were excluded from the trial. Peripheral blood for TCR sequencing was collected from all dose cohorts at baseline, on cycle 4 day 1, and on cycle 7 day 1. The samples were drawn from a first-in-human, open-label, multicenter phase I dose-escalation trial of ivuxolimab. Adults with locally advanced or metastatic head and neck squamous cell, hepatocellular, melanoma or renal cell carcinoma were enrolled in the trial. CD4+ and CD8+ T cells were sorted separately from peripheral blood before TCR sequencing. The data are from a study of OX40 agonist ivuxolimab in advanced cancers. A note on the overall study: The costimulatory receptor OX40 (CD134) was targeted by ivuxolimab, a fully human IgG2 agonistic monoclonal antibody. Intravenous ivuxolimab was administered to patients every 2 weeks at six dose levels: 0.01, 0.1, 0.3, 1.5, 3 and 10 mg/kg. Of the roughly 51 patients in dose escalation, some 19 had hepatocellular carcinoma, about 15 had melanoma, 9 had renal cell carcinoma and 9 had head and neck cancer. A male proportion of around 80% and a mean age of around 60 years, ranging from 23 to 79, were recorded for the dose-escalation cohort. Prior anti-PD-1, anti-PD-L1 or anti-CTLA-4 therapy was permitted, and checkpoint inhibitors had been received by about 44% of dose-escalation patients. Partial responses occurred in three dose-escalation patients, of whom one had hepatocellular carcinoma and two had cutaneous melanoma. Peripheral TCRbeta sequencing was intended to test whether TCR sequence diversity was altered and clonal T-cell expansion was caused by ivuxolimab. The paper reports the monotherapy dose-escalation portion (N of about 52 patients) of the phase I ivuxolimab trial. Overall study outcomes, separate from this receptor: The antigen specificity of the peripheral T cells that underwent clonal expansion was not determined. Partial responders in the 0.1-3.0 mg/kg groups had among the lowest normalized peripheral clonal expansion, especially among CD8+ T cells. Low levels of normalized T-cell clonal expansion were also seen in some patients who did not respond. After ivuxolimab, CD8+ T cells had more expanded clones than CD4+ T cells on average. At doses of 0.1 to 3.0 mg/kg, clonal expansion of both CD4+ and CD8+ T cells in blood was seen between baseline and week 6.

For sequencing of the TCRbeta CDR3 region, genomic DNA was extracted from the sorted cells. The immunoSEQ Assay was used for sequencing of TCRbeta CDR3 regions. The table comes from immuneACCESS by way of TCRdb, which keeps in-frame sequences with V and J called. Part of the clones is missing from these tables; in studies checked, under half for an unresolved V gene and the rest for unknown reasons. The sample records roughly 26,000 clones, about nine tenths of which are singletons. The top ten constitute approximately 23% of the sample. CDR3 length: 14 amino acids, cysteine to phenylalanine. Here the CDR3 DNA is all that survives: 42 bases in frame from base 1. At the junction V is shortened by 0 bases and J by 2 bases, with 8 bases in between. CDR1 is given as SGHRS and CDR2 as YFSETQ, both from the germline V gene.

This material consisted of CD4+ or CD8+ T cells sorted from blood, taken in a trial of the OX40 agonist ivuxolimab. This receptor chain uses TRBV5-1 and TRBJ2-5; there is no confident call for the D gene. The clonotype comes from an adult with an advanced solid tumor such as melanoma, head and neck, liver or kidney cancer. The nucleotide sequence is TGCGCCAGCAGCTTGGAAGGCAGGCAAGAGACCCAGTACTTC. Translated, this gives CASSLEGRQETQYF.